Shown below are 18 T cell receptor beta chains from a single sample sequenced in a study of cytomegalovirus exposure and HLA in healthy donors. Primers for the PCR totalled 60 Vbeta and 13 Jbeta. TCRdb keeps only in-frame clones here, not all; method: immunoSEQ multiplex PCR. Here the sample table reports about 210,000 clones. The source material was PBMCs. The source of these receptors is a woman in her twenties or thirties in good health and CMV-seropositive.

The chain joins TRBV11-2 to TRBJ2-3; D unclear. V was pared by 0 bases and J by 8 bases, with 9 bases between. Germline V CDR1 and CDR2: SGHAT, FQNNGV. The CDR3 consists of 13 residues. The CDR3 region has the DNA TGTGCCAGCAGCTTAGACGAGGCCCTTACGCAGTATTTT. It translates to CASSLDEALTQYF.

This sequence joins TRBV7-8 and TRBJ1-1; D uncertain. CDR1 is SGHVS, CDR2 FQNEAQ, per germline. V was shortened by 11 bases and J by 1 base, with 2 bases between the two germline ends. The CDR3 spans 9 residues. The DNA of the CDR3 is TGTGCCCGGAACACTGAAGCTTTCTTT. Its protein is CARNTEAFF. Based on the CDR3 plus reference TRBV7-8 and TRBJ1-1, the full variable domain is GAGVSQSPRYKVAKRGQDVALRCDPISGHVSLFWYQQALGQGPEFLTYFQNEAQLDKSGLPSDRFFAERPEGSVSTLKIQRTQQEDSAVYLCARNTEAFFGQGTRLTVV.

The chain is built from TRBV4-1 and TRBJ1-5; TRBD1 might be the D (5 bases). This CDR3 comprises 15 residues. Trimming left V 0 bases short and J 7 bases short, with 13 bases between. The germline gives CDR1 MGHRA, CDR2 YSYEKL. The DNA for the CDR3 is TGCGCCAGCAGCCAAGATTCGGCAGGGTGGCAGCCCCAGCATTTT. Protein sequence: CASSQDSAGWQPQHF.

V gene TRBV7-9 combines with J gene TRBJ1-2; a weak D match, TRBD1 (6 bases). Germline lookup yields CDR1 SEHNR and CDR2 FQNEAQ (reference sequence). V lost 1 base, J lost 5 bases, and 14 bases lay in between. The CDR3 sequence is 15 residues long. CDR3 nucleotides: TGTGCCAGCAGCTTAGTCAGGGGAGAATTGTATGGCTACACCTTC. Translation: CASSLVRGELYGYTF.

The CDR3 loop reads CASRRTGLNEKLFF. CDR3 DNA: TGTGCCAGCAGGAGGACAGGTCTTAATGAAAAACTGTTTTTT. V gene TRBV11-2 combines with J gene TRBJ1-4; 7 bases map to TRBD1. This CDR3 is 14 amino acids long. Per germline, CDR1 SGHAT and CDR2 FQNNGV. V lost 6 bases, J lost 4 bases, and 5 bases stayed unmatched. The full variable domain, its missing parts supplied by reference TRBV11-2 and TRBJ1-4, is EAGVAQSPRYKIIEKRQSVAFWCNPISGHATLYWYQQILGQGPKLLIQFQNNGVVDDSQLPKDRFSAERLKGVDSTLKIQPAKLEDSAVYLCASRRTGLNEKLFFGSGTQLSVL.

This chain links TRBV11-3 with TRBJ2-1, with 10 bases that match TRBD2. Germline-derived CDR1 and CDR2 are SGHNT and YENEEA. The ends lost 2 bases at V and 6 bases at J; junction bases unmatched: 7. The CDR3 is 16 residues long. The CDR3 DNA follows: TGTGCCAGCAGCTTACTAGCGGGAGTGGGTAGCAATGAGCAGTTCTTC. This codes for CASSLLAGVGSNEQFF.

The chain carries TRBV11-1 and TRBJ2-3, with D possibly being TRBD1 (5 bases). Trimming removed 10 bases at V and 2 bases at J, with 16 bases between. The CDR3 runs 14 residues. Germline V gives CDR1 SGHAT, CDR2 FQDESV (reference sequence). This chain's CDR3 is CATRAGSNTDTQYF. CDR3 DNA: TGTGCCACTCGGGCAGGGTCCAACACAGATACGCAGTATTTT. Full variable domain (remainder filled in from reference TRBV11-1 and TRBJ2-3): EAEVAQSPRYKITEKSQAVAFWCDPISGHATLYWYRQILGQGPELLVQFQDESVVDDSQLPKDRFSAERLKGVDSTLKIQPAELGDSAMYLCATRAGSNTDTQYFGPGTRLTVL.

V gene TRBV30 combines with J gene TRBJ1-1; 9 nucleotides match TRBD1. The CDR3 sequence is 14 residues long. V trimming: 2 bases; J trimming: 1 base; junction bases outside the gene matches: 2. CDR1 and CDR2 (germline): GTSNPN, SVGIG (reference sequence). CDR3 bases: TGTGCCTGGAGTCCGGACAGGGGGAACACTGAAGCTTTCTTT. This sequence encodes CAWSPDRGNTEAFF.

The J gene is TRBJ1-3, the V gene TRBV10-2; no reliable D call. CDR1 and CDR2 (germline): WSHSY, SAAADI. There are 12 residues in the CDR3. Trimming removed 8 bases from V and 1 base from J, with 6 bases in between. The CDR3 DNA is TGCGCCAGCCGCACATCTGGAAACACCATATATTTT. Residues: CASRTSGNTIYF.

The rearrangement uses TRBV2 and TRBJ1-3, with D unresolved. The germline V and J ends were trimmed by 4 bases and 2 bases, with 12 bases remaining between them. CDR3 length equals 15 residues. CDR1 SNHLY and CDR2 FYNNEI come from the germline V gene. The CDR3 sequence: CASSVEEPAGNTIYF. CDR3 bases: TGTGCCAGCAGTGTTGAGGAGCCCGCTGGAAACACCATATATTTT.

This CDR3 is CASSRLGTKNTEAFF. The CDR3 coding sequence is TGTGCCAGCAGCCGGCTGGGGACAAAGAACACTGAAGCTTTCTTT. The chain couples TRBV7-9 to TRBJ1-1; D may be TRBD1 (6 bases). V was cut by 5 bases and J by 1 base, with 14 bases left in between. CDR1 and CDR2 from the germline V gene are SEHNR and FQNEAQ (reference sequence). This CDR3 comprises 15 residues.

The chain couples TRBV2 to TRBJ2-3; 7 bases fit TRBD2. Trimming at V came to 7 bases and at J to 2 bases, leaving 9 bases not matched to a gene. The CDR3 spans 15 residues. CDR1 SNHLY and CDR2 FYNNEI come from the germline V gene. The CDR3 sequence is CASTRDYPSTDTQYF. For the CDR3, the DNA is TGTGCCAGCACGAGGGACTACCCCTCCACAGATACGCAGTATTTT.

The chain links TRBV5-1 to TRBJ1-2; TRBD1 aligns across 7 bases. The CDR3 is 14 residues long. Germline trimming cut 4 bases from V and 5 bases from J; bases unmatched to any gene: 8. The germline gives CDR1 SGHRS, CDR2 YFSETQ. CDR3 nucleotide sequence: TGCGCCAGCAGCGAACAGGGGAGGAGGTATGGCTACACCTTC. Translation gives CASSEQGRRYGYTF.

The J gene is TRBJ1-4, the V gene TRBV6-6; maybe TRBD1 (5 bases). Trimming shortened V by 7 bases and J by 8 bases, and 17 bases separated the two germline ends. Germline V gene sequence: CDR1 MNHNY, CDR2 SVGAGI (reference sequence). This CDR3 contains 14 residues. CDR3 coding DNA: TGTGCCAGCAACGACCCTAGGAAGGGGGAAAAACTGTTTTTT. Residues: CASNDPRKGEKLFF.

This rearrangement joins TRBV25-1 to TRBJ2-7; no reliable D call. V was pared by 5 bases and J by 0 bases, with 11 bases between. This CDR3 comprises 14 residues. Per germline, CDR1 MGHDK and CDR2 SYGVNS. The DNA of the CDR3 is TGTGCCAGCAGTCAATTTCCTAGCTCCTACGAGCAGTACTTC. This translates into CASSQFPSSYEQYF.

In DNA form, the CDR3 reads TGCGCCAGCAGCTTCCGGGACAGGGGCTACGAGCAGTACTTC. Protein product: CASSFRDRGYEQYF. This chain connects TRBV5-1 to TRBJ2-5; 10 bases agree with TRBD1. The J call may not be correct, given that the DNA end is closer to TRBJ2-7. CDR3 length: 14 amino acids. Germline CDR1 is SGHRS and CDR2 is YFSETQ.

The chain joins TRBV27 to TRBJ2-1; TRBD2 agrees at 7 bases. Trimming took 5 bases from V and 1 from J; bases not matched to a gene: 11. Germline V gene data show CDR1 as MNHEY and CDR2 as SMNVEV (reference sequence). The CDR3 has 17 residues. CDR3 sequence (DNA): TGTGCCAGCAGTCTTCGCCTGACTAGCTGGTCCTACAATGAGCAGTTCTTC. Protein product: CASSLRLTSWSYNEQFF.

The chain has TRBV6-5 and TRBJ2-7, with TRBD1 matching over 12 bases. The CDR3 covers 15 residues. CDR1 and CDR2 (germline): MNHEY, SVGAGI. V shed 5 bases, J shed 5 bases, and the junction held 7 bases outside the gene matches. The chain's CDR3 is CASSIPGTGGNEQYF. The CDR3 nucleotides read TGTGCCAGCAGTATTCCCGGGACAGGGGGCAACGAGCAGTACTTC.